In this sample, the clone carrying this T cell receptor (beta chain) turned up once. CDR1 is MNHEY and CDR2 is SMNVEV in the germline V gene (reference sequence). The CDR3 runs to 16 residues. With 4 bases removed from V and 3 bases from J, the gap between germline ends came to 15 bases. Study processing details: Cell counts per sample came from amplifying reference gene primers. Produced via immunoSEQ multiplex PCR; TCRdb's table is partial and in-frame only. V and J calls plus clone size are reproduced from that table; the DNA served to infer D and trimming. The sample records some 170,000 clones, about 91% being singletons. This entry belongs to a study of blood T cell repertoires in COVID-19. Overall study context: The samples span acute and convalescent COVID-19 from the United States, Italy and Spain. PBMCs, B-cell-depleted T cells, or T cells provided the cDNA or gDNA that made up the material.

Sequencing was performed on peripheral blood. The chain couples TRBV27 to TRBJ2-2, with D perhaps TRBD2 (7 bases). The receptor was derived from a woman in her sixties or seventies who had recovered from COVID-19. This chain's CDR3 is CASSSLRGAYTGELFF. The CDR3 DNA sequence: TGTGCCAGCAGTTCGTTACGGGGGGCTTACACCGGGGAGCTGTTTTTT.